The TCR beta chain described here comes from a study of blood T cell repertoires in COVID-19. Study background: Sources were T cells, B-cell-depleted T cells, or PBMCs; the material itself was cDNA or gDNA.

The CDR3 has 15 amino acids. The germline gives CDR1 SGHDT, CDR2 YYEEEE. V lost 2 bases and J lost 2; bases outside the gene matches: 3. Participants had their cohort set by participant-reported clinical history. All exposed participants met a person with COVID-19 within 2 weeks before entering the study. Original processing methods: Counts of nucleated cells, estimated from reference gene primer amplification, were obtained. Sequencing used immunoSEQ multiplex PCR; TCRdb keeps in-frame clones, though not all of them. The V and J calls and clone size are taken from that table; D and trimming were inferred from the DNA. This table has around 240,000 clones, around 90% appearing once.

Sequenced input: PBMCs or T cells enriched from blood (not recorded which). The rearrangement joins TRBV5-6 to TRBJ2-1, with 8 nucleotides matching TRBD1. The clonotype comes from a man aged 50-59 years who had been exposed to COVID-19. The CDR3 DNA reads TGTGCCAGCAGCTTTGACAGGGGACCCTACAATGAGCAGTTCTTC. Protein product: CASSFDRGPYNEQFF. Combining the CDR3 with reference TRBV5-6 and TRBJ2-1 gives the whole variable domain DAGVTQSPTHLIKTRGQQVTLRCSPKSGHDTVSWYQQALGQGPQFIFQYYEEEERQRGNFPDRFSGHQFPNYSSELNVNALLLGDSALYLCASSFDRGPYNEQFFGPGTRLTVL.